This TCR beta chain was documented in a study of response to subunit inactivated influenza vaccine. Study conclusions and caveats: The authors proposed limited new T cell recruitment per seasonal influenza vaccination.

Trimming left V 2 bases short and J 7 bases short, with 18 bases between. The CDR3 sequence is 14 residues long. The germline V gene encodes CDR1 DFQATT and CDR2 SNEGSKA (reference sequence). Concerning this clonotype itself: Its target is not known.

MiXCR, applied by TCRdb to the RT-PCR reads, yields one record per CDR3 protein. Of more than 500,000 distinct CDR3 sequences listed, approximately 10% are singletons. In addition, the sample was reused for a study of T cells expressing NK-cell markers. That work contributes: As the method of synthesis, 5'RACE template switching with UMIs yielded TCR beta cDNA. The sequencing cohort of eight donors included seven HCMV-seropositive individuals and one seronegative individual. Unclear, still, was the HCMV specificity of the expanded NKG2C+ T cell clones.

The TCR originated in a man in his forties or fifties who received an inactivated influenza vaccine. The sequences come from PBMCs from blood, collected on the day of vaccination. The rearrangement links TRBV20-1 to TRBJ2-7; the D gene is possibly TRBD2 (6 bases). The CDR3 DNA reads TGCAGTGCTAGACTCGGGGGAATTCTAGGAGAGCAGTACTTC. Protein sequence: CSARLGGILGEQYF.